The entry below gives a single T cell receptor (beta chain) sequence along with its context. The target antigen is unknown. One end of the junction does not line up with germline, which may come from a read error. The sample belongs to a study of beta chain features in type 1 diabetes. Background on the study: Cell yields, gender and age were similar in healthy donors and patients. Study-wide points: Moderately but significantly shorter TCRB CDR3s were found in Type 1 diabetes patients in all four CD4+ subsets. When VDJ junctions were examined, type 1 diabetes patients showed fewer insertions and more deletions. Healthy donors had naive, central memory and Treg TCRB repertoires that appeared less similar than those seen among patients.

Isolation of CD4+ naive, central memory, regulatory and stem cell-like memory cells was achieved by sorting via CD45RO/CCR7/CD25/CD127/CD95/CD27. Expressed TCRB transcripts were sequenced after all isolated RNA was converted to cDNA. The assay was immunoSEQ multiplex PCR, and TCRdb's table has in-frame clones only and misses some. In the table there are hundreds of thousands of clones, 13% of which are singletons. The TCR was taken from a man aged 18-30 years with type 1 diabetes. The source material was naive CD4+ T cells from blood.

CDR3 residues: CAISGQGDNSPLHF. CDR3 nucleotides: TGTGCCATCAGTGGGCAGGGAGATAATTCACCCCTCCACTTT. The chain links TRBV6-1 to TRBJ1-6, with D maybe TRBD1 (5 bases). The CDR3 covers 14 residues. Germline CDR1 is MNHNS and CDR2 is SASEGT.